These 20 T cell receptor beta chains were all obtained from the same sample, sequenced in a study of T-cell memory formation after mild COVID-19. TCRdb re-called the 5' RACE reads through MiXCR, storing one row per CDR3 protein. The sample records approximately 340,000 distinct CDR3 sequences, 15% to 20% being singletons. Sequencing was performed on PBMCs or a T cell subset sorted from them (not recorded which). The receptors derive from a man younger than 35 who had mild COVID-19 (a few samples of this study predate the infection). Cell type and time point are not known.

The V and J genes are TRBV7-9 and TRBJ2-1; 14 nucleotides match TRBD2. The CDR3 has 16 amino acids. After removal of 5 bases from V and 8 bases from J, the junction contained 8 bases not matched to a gene. Per germline, CDR1 SEHNR and CDR2 FQNEAQ (reference sequence). The CDR3 nucleotides read TGTGCCAGCAGCCTCGGACTAGCGGGGGGTCTCGATGAGCAGTTCTTC. Its translation: CASSLGLAGGLDEQFF.

This clonotype has more than one count but fewer than ten. The chain has TRBV12-3 or TRBV12-4 and TRBJ2-5; TRBD1 or TRBD2 may be the D gene (5 bases each). Trimming stripped 6 bases from V and 2 bases from J, with 7 bases between. The CDR3 consists of 12 residues. The CDR3 here is CASRGVQETQYF. DNA for the CDR3: TGTGCCAGCAGGGGGGTTCAAGAGACCCAGTACTTC.

This clonotype came up many times. The chain is built from TRBV12-3 or TRBV12-4 and TRBJ1-1, with D perhaps matching TRBD1 (6 bases). Trimming pared 6 bases from V and 1 base from J, leaving 9 bases between. The CDR3 contains 13 residues. In DNA form, the CDR3 reads TGTGCCAGCAGCCAACAGGGGAACACTGAAGCTTTCTTT. Residues: CASSQQGNTEAFF.

The chain joins TRBV9 to TRBJ1-1; D possibly corresponds to TRBD1 (5 bases). Germline assignment: CDR1 SGDLS and CDR2 YYNGEE. Trimming took off 4 bases at V and 1 base at J, with 14 bases between the two ends. The length of the CDR3 is 15 residues. The CDR3: CASSQSPGGNTEAFF. The DNA for the CDR3 is TGTGCCAGCAGCCAAAGCCCCGGGGGGAACACTGAAGCTTTCTTT.

This clonotype was counted at least ten times. The chain joins TRBV7-9 to TRBJ2-1, with D unclear. Trimming cost V 3 bases and J 8 bases, with 5 bases left between them. CDR1 and CDR2 from the germline V gene are SEHNR and FQNEAQ (reference sequence). CDR3 length: 11 residues. The CDR3 is CASSFPHEQFF. The CDR3 DNA reads as TGTGCCAGCAGCTTTCCCCATGAGCAGTTCTTC.

The sample holds a few counts of this clonotype. This rearrangement joins TRBV18 to TRBJ1-1, with D perhaps TRBD1 (5 bases). CDR1 is KGHSH, CDR2 LQKENI, per germline. This CDR3 is built from 15 residues. V was trimmed by 3 bases and J by 2 bases, leaving 13 bases between them. The CDR3, as DNA: TGTGCCAGCTCACCTTCGAGGGGAACTAACACTGAAGCTTTCTTT. Its protein is CASSPSRGTNTEAFF. Drawing the rest from reference TRBV18 and TRBJ1-1, the complete variable domain is NAGVMQNPRHLVRRRGQEARLRCSPMKGHSHVYWYRQLPEEGLKFMVYLQKENIIDESGMPKERFSAEFPKEGPSILRIQQVVRGDSAAYFCASSPSRGTNTEAFFGQGTRLTVV.

The genes are TRBV5-1 and TRBJ2-7; TRBD1 agrees at 8 bases. CDR3 length: 14 residues. From germline, CDR1 is SGHRS and CDR2 YFSETQ. Trimming took 1 base from V and 5 from J; bases not matched to a gene: 5. The CDR3 here is CASSLTGGLNEQYV. CDR3 sequence (DNA): TGCGCCAGCAGCTTGACAGGGGGGTTGAACGAGCAGTACGTC.

This clonotype was found many times. The rearrangement links TRBV5-1 to TRBJ1-6; D is unclear. The V gene lost 3 bases and the J gene lost 8 bases, with 12 bases spanning the gap. Germline V gene sequence: CDR1 SGHRS, CDR2 YFSETQ. The CDR3 covers 14 residues. The DNA for the CDR3 is TGCGCCAGCAGCTCTCGAGATAGGGATTCACCCCTCCACTTT. This translates into CASSSRDRDSPLHF.

In DNA form, the CDR3 reads TGTGCCAGCAGCCCGGGGGGGACGTATGGCTACACCTTC. Protein: CASSPGGTYGYTF. The chain combines TRBV7-6 with TRBJ1-2; perhaps TRBD1 as D (5 bases). Germline-derived CDR1 and CDR2 are SGHVS and FNYEAQ. The CDR3 totals 13 residues. The germline V and J ends were trimmed by 5 bases and 5 bases, with 12 bases remaining between them.

The chain recombines TRBV18 with TRBJ1-2; 9 bases match TRBD1. After removal of 3 bases from V and 2 bases from J, the junction contained 4 bases not matched to a gene. Germline V lookup: CDR1 KGHSH, CDR2 LQKENI. The CDR3 has 15 amino acids. CDR3 sequence reads: CASSPAGQGNYGYTF. The CDR3 nucleotides are TGTGCCAGCTCACCTGCGGGACAGGGCAACTATGGCTACACCTTC. Full variable domain (rest looked up from reference TRBV18 and TRBJ1-2): NAGVMQNPRHLVRRRGQEARLRCSPMKGHSHVYWYRQLPEEGLKFMVYLQKENIIDESGMPKERFSAEFPKEGPSILRIQQVVRGDSAAYFCASSPAGQGNYGYTFGSGTRLTVV.

This chain uses TRBV27 with TRBJ1-6; TRBD1 might be the D (6 bases). V was trimmed by 8 bases and J by 14 bases, leaving 13 bases between them. The CDR3 length is 11 residues. Germline V lookup: CDR1 MNHEY, CDR2 SMNVEV (reference sequence). DNA of the CDR3: TGTGCCAGCTCGGCAGGGGCAACCCTCCACTTT. As protein: CASSAGATLHF.

The gene calls are TRBV5-1 and TRBJ1-5; possibly TRBD1 for D (6 bases). CDR1 is SGHRS, CDR2 YFSETQ, per germline. The CDR3 extends over 14 amino acids. Trimming left V 4 bases short and J 2 bases short, with 10 bases between. The CDR3 nucleotides are TGCGCCAGCAGCCTGGACAGCGGCAATCAGCCCCAGCATTTT. Translation gives CASSLDSGNQPQHF.

This clonotype was seen at least ten times. This sequence joins TRBV7-2 and TRBJ2-7; no clear D gene. Germline-derived CDR1 and CDR2 are SGHTA and FQGNSA. The V and J ends lost 2 bases and 2 bases respectively, with 10 bases between them. The CDR3 contains 14 residues. The CDR3 region has the DNA TGTGCCAGCAGCTTATCCGGTTCCGCCTACGAGCAGTACTTC. It translates to CASSLSGSAYEQYF.

This clonotype has a count of ten or more. This chain connects TRBV28 to TRBJ2-3; possible D gene TRBD1, 6 bases. CDR1 MDHEN and CDR2 SYDVKM come from the germline V gene. Trimming pared 6 bases from V and 0 bases from J, leaving 13 bases between. The CDR3 totals 15 residues. The CDR3 nucleotides are TGTGCCAGCAGGGGACAATCAGGCAGCACAGATACGCAGTATTTT. Its translation: CASRGQSGSTDTQYF.

This clonotype was found a few times. V is TRBV12-3 or TRBV12-4 and J is TRBJ1-2, with 9 bases matching TRBD1. The ends lost 7 bases at V and 7 bases at J; junction bases unmatched: 7. The CDR3 extends over 13 amino acids. This CDR3 reads CASTQTGGIGYTF. The CDR3 DNA reads as TGTGCCAGCACCCAGACAGGGGGTATTGGCTACACCTTC.

V is TRBV6-5 and J is TRBJ2-1; D is unresolved. Per the germline V gene, CDR1 is MNHEY and CDR2 is SVGAGI. Deletions cut 4 bases from V and 8 bases from J, with 12 bases between. The CDR3 covers 13 residues. The CDR3, as DNA: TGTGCCAGCAGTTCTGGACGAAGCGATGAGCAGTTCTTC. Residues: CASSSGRSDEQFF.

The rearrangement joins TRBV20-1 to TRBJ2-7, with D tentatively TRBD2 (5 bases). In germline, CDR1 is DFQATT, CDR2 SNEGSKA (reference sequence). This CDR3 contains 14 residues. Trimming removed 4 bases from V and 1 base from J, with 14 bases in between. CDR3 coding DNA: TGCAGTGCTACCGGTGCGGGCGGATCCTACGAGCAGTACGTC. Translated, it gives CSATGAGGSYEQYV.

The chain carries TRBV2 and TRBJ2-2; D gene ambiguous. Per germline, CDR1 SNHLY and CDR2 FYNNEI. The CDR3 runs to 12 residues. Between the trimmed V and J ends, which lost 7 bases and 7 bases, there was a span of 10 bases. CDR3 loop: CASILDGGELFF. The CDR3 region has the DNA TGTGCCAGCATTCTGGATGGCGGGGAGCTGTTTTTT.

This clonotype was observed a handful of times. The junction departs from germline at one end; a sequencing error may be responsible. The chain carries TRBV6-1 and TRBJ1-2; 7 nucleotides match TRBD1. The CDR3 covers 14 residues. CDR1 and CDR2 from the germline V gene are MNHNS and SASEGT. Here the CDR3 reads CASREDRDSYGYTF. CDR3 coding DNA: TGTGCCAGCAGGGAAGACCGGGACAGCTATGGCTACACCTTC.

This clonotype was found a few times. The rearrangement joins TRBV2 to TRBJ2-3; D is unclear. This CDR3 has 15 amino acids. Germline V gives CDR1 SNHLY, CDR2 FYNNEI. The V gene lost 6 bases and the J gene lost 4 bases, with 17 bases spanning the gap. The CDR3 protein is CASSDRSAWPDTQYF. The CDR3 DNA follows: TGTGCCAGCAGCGATCGAAGTGCGTGGCCAGATACGCAGTATTTT. The entire variable domain, with the rest obtained from reference TRBV2 and TRBJ2-3, is as follows: EPEVTQTPSHQVTQMGQEVILRCVPISNHLYFYWYRQILGQKVEFLVSFYNNEISEKSEIFDDQFSVERPDGSNFTLKIRSTKLEDSAMYFCASSDRSAWPDTQYFGPGTRLTVL.